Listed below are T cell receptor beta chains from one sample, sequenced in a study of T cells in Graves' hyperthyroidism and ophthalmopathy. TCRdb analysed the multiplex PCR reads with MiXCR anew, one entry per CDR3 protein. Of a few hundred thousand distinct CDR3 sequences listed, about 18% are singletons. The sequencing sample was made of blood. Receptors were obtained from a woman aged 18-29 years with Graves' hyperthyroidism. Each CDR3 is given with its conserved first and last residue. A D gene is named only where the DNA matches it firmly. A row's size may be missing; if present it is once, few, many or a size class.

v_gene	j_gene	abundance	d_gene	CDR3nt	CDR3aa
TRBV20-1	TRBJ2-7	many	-	TGCAGTGCTAGAGGCGCCCTTTCGGAGGACGAGCAGTACTTC	CSARGALSEDEQYF
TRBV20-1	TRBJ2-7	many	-	TGCAGTGCTAGAGATGGCGAGGGGGGGCCGGACGAGCAGTACTTC	CSARDGEGGPDEQYF
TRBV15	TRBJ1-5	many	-	TGTGCCACCAGCAGAGATAAAGGTCAGGGGAATCAGCCCCAGCATTTT	CATSRDKGQGNQPQHF
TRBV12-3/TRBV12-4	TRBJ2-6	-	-	TGTGCCAGCAGAAGACAGGCTGGGGCCAACGTCCTGACTTTC	CASRRQAGANVLTF
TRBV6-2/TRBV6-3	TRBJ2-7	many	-	TGTGCCAGCAGTCTACCTATCGGTTACGAGCAGTACTTC	CASSLPIGYEQYF
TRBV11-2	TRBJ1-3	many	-	TGTGCCAGCAGCTTAAGCCACTCTGGAAACACCATATATTTT	CASSLSHSGNTIYF
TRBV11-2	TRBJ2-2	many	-	TGTGCCAGCAGCCTTGACTACAATGGGGAGCTGTTTTTT	CASSLDYNGELFF
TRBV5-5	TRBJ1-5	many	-	TGTGCCAGCAGCTTGGCCGTCGGGACGGCAGTTCAGCCCCAGCATTTT	CASSLAVGTAVQPQHF
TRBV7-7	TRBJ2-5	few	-	TGTGCTAGCGGATCCGGGGGCGAGGAGACCAAGTACTTC	CASGSGGEETKYF
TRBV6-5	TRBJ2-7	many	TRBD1	TGTGCCAGCAGTACACGCCTTACAGGGGTTCGGCCTTACGAGCAGTACTTC	CASSTRLTGVRPYEQYF
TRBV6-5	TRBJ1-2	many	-	TGTGCCAGCAGTCATGGGGGAGTAAACTATGGCTACACCTTC	CASSHGGVNYGYTF
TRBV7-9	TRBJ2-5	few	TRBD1	TGTGCCAGCAGCTTAGGCGGACAGGGGGGCTGGTCCCAGTACTTC	CASSLGGQGGWSQYF